This T cell receptor (beta chain) was captured in a study of cytomegalovirus exposure and HLA in healthy donors. Study observations and caveats: Subsequent analysis of the approximately 110 validation repertoires found a tendency for first-cohort TCR clusters to co-occur. Researchers counted about 150 TCR beta chains as cytomegalovirus-associated. Three of the chains that were CMV-associated were confirmed in vitro to be specific for CMV antigens. Cytomegalovirus status was reportedly diagnosed by the classifier with high specificity and sensitivity.

Sequencing was performed with immunoSEQ multiplex PCR; in TCRdb, only in-frame clones are kept and a portion is missing. The sample includes 100,000 to 150,000 clones, about 96% of them seen just once. Concerning this clone itself: Its specificity is unknown.

CDR3 length equals 15 residues. Trimming took 2 bases from V and 6 from J, leaving 17 bases between them. The germline V gene has CDR1 SGHRS and CDR2 YFSETQ. The origin of this receptor is a man aged 18 to 29 in good health and CMV-seronegative. Sequencing input: PBMCs. The chain joins TRBV5-1 to TRBJ1-2; D remains unclear. The CDR3 DNA follows: TGCGCCAGCAGCTTCTCGGCCGGGAGTAGAGATGGCTACACCTTC. It is translated as CASSFSAGSRDGYTF.